This section outlines one TCR beta chain sequence together with its context. Its antigen is not known. The entry originates in a study of cytomegalovirus exposure and HLA in healthy donors. Background on the study: The roughly 100 million unique TCR beta sequences, from roughly 170 million T cells, were found by an earlier analysis.

The PCR employed 60 Vbeta primers together with 13 Jbeta primers. Profiling relied on immunoSEQ multiplex PCR, and the TCRdb table lists in-frame clones only, not all of them. The repertoire includes some 140,000 clones, 60% to 85% of them detected once, and just under 1% sits in the top ten. The CDR3 has 14 residues. V gave up 3 bases and J gave up 8 bases, with 16 bases separating them. The germline V gene has CDR1 LNHDA and CDR2 SQIVND (reference sequence). Whole-study findings and limits: Immune exposure information comprised only CMV serostatus. CMV antigen specificity of three CMV-associated chains was confirmed in vitro. For TCR beta chains, V- and J-gene trimming was later linked to a missense DCLRE1C variant.

The clonotype was recovered from a man younger than 35 in good health and CMV-seronegative. The chain uses TRBV19 and TRBJ1-2, with a possible D match to TRBD1 (5 bases). The sample taken for sequencing was PBMCs. As DNA, the CDR3 is TGTGCCAGTAGTATCTGGCAGGGCAAGGGCGGCTACACCTTC. It yields the protein CASSIWQGKGGYTF.